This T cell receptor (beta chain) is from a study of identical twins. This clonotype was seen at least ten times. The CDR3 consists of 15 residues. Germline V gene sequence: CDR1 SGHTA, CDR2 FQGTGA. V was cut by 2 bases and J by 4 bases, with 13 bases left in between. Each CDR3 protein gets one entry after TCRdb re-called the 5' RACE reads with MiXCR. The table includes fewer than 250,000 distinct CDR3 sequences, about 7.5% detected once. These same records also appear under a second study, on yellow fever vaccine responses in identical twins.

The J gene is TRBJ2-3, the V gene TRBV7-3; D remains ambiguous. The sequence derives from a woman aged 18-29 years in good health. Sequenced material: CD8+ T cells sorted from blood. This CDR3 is CASSLGGGQSDTQYF. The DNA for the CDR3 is TGTGCCAGCAGCTTAGGTGGCGGTCAGTCAGATACGCAGTATTTT.